This T cell receptor beta chain appears in the sequencing data of a study of technical replicates of blood from a handful of donors. Germline V gene sequence: CDR1 MNHEY, CDR2 SMNVEV (reference sequence). V lost 3 bases and J lost 2, with 12 bases in between. This CDR3 has 15 residues. Repertoires were generated with immunoSEQ multiplex PCR, while TCRdb's copy carries only in-frame clones and drops some. The repertoire consists of around 93,000 clones, with 85% to 95% occurring once and the leading ten covering more than 0.3%. The chain combines TRBV27 with TRBJ2-3; TRBD1 might be the D (6 bases). Material for sequencing was T cells isolated from PBMCs. The TCR originated in a human donor in good health. This chain's CDR3 is CASSFLGQTTDTQYF. CDR3 nucleotide sequence: TGTGCCAGCAGTTTCCTCGGACAGACCACAGATACGCAGTATTTT.